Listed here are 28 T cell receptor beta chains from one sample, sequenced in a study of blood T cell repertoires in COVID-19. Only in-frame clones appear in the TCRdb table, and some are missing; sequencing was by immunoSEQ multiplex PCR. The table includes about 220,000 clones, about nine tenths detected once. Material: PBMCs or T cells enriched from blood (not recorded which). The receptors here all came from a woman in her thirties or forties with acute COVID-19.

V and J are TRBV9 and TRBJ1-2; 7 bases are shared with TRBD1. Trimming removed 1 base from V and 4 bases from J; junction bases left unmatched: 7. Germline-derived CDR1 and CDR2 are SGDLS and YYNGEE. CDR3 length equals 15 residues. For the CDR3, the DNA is TGTGCCAGCAGCGTAACCCGGACAGGAGGCTATGGCTACACCTTC. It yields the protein CASSVTRTGGYGYTF.

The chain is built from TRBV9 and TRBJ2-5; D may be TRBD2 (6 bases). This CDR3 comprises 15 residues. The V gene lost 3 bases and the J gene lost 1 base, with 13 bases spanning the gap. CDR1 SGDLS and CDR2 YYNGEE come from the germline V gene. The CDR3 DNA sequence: TGTGCCAGCAGCGCCGAAGGACTAACCCAAGAGACCCAGTACTTC. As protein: CASSAEGLTQETQYF.

The DNA for the CDR3 is TGTGCCAGCAGCTTGGGCGGGACAGGCCAGACAAAAGGCTACACCTTC. Translating it yields CASSLGGTGQTKGYTF. V gene TRBV7-2 combines with J gene TRBJ1-2; TRBD1 matches 8 bases. The germline CDR1 and CDR2 sequences are SGHTA and FQGNSA. CDR3 length equals 16 residues. The trim removed 3 bases at V and 8 bases at J, leaving 14 bases unmatched.

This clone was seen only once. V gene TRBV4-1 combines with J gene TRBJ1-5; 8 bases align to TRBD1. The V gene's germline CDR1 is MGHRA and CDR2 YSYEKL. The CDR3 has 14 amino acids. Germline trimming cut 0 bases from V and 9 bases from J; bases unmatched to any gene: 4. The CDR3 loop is CASSQDRGPGPQHF. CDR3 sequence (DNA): TGCGCCAGCAGCCAAGACAGGGGGCCAGGGCCCCAGCATTTT.

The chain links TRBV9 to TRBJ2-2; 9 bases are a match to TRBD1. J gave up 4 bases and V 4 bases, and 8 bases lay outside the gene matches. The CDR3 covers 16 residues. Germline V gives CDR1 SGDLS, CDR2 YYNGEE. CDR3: CASSTRTGVGTGELFF. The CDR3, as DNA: TGTGCCAGCAGCACCCGGACAGGGGTAGGCACCGGGGAGCTGTTTTTT.

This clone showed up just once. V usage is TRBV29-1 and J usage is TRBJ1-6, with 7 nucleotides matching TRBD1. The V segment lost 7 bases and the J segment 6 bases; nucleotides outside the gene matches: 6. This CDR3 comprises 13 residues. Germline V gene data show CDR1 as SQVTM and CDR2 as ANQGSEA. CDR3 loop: CSARTGLNSPLHF. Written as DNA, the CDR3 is TGCAGCGCTAGGACAGGACTTAATTCACCCCTCCACTTT.

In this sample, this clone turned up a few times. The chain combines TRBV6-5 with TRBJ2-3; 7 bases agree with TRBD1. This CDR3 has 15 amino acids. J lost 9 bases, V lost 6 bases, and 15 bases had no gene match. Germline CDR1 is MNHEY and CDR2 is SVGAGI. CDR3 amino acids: CASRLGQVRASTQYF. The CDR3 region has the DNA TGTGCCAGCAGACTCGGACAGGTCCGCGCATCGACGCAGTATTTT.

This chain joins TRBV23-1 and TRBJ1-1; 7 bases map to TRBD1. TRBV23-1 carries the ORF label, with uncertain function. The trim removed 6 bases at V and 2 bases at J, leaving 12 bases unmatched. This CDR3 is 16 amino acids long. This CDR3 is CASSLRLGQNNTEAFF. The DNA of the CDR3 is TGCGCCAGCAGCCTACGTCTGGGACAGAATAACACTGAAGCTTTCTTT.

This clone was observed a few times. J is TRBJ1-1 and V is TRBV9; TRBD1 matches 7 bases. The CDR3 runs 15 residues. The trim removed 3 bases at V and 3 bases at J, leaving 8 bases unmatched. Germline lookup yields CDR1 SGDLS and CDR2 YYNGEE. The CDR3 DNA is TGTGCCAGCAGCGCCCCGACAGGGATGTACACTGAAGCTTTCTTT. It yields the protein CASSAPTGMYTEAFF.

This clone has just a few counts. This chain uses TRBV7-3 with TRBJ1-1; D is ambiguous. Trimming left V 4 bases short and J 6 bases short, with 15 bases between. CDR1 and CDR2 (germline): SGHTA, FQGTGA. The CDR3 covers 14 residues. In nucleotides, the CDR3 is TGTGCCAGCAGCTCGACTGGTTTAAACCCTGAAGCTTTCTTT. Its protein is CASSSTGLNPEAFF.

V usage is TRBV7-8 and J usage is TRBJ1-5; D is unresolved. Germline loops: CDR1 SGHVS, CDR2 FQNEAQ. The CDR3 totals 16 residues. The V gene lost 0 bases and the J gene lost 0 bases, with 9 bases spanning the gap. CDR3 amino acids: CASSLAAVYSNQPQHF. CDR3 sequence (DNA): TGTGCCAGCAGCTTAGCGGCCGTTTATAGCAATCAGCCCCAGCATTTT.

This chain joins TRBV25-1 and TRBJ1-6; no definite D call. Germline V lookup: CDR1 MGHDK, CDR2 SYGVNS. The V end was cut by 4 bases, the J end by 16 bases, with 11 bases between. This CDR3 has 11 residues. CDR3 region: CASSGHGRLHF. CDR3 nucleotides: TGTGCCAGCAGTGGCCACGGGAGACTCCACTTT.

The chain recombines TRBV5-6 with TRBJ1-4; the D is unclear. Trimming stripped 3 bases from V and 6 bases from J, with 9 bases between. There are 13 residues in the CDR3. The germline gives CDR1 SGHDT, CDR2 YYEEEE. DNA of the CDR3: TGTGCCAGCAGCTACTACGGGTATGAAAAACTGTTTTTT. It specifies CASSYYGYEKLFF.

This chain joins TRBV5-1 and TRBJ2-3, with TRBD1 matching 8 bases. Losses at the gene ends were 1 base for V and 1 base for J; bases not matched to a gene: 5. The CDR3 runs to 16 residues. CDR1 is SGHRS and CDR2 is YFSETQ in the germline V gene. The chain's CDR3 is CASSLIPGQGTDTQYF. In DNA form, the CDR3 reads TGCGCCAGCAGCTTGATACCGGGACAGGGCACAGATACGCAGTATTTT. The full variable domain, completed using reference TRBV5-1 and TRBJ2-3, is KAGVTQTPRYLIKTRGQQVTLSCSPISGHRSVSWYQQTPGQGLQFLFEYFSETQRNKGNFPGRFSGRQFSNSRSEMNVSTLELGDSALYLCASSLIPGQGTDTQYFGPGTRLTVL.

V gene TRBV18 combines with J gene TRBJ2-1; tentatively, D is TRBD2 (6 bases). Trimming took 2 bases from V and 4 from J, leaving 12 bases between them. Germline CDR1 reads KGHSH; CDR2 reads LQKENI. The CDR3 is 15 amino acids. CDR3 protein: CASSPRLGNYNEQFF. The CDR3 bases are TGTGCCAGCTCACCAAGACTAGGGAATTACAATGAGCAGTTCTTC. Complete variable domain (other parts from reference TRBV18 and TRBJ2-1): NAGVMQNPRHLVRRRGQEARLRCSPMKGHSHVYWYRQLPEEGLKFMVYLQKENIIDESGMPKERFSAEFPKEGPSILRIQQVVRGDSAAYFCASSPRLGNYNEQFFGPGTRLTVL.

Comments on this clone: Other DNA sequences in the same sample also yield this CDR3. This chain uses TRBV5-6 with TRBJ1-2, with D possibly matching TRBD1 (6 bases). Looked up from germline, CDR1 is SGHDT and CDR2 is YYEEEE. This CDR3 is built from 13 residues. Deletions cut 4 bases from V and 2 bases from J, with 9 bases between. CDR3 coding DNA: TGTGCCAGCAGCCTAGGACAGAACTATGGCTACACCTTC. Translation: CASSLGQNYGYTF. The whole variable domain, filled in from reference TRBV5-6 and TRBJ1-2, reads DAGVTQSPTHLIKTRGQQVTLRCSPKSGHDTVSWYQQALGQGPQFIFQYYEEEERQRGNFPDRFSGHQFPNYSSELNVNALLLGDSALYLCASSLGQNYGYTFGSGTRLTVV.

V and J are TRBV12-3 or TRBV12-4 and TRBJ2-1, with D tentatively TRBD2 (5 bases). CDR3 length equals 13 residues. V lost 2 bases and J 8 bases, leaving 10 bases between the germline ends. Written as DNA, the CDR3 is TGTGCCAGCAGTTTACTAGCTCCCTATGAGCAGTTCTTC. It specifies CASSLLAPYEQFF.

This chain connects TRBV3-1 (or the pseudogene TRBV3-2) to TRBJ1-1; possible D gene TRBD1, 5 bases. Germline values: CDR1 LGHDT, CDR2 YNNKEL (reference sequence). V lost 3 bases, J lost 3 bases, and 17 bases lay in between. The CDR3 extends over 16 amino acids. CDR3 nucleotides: TGTGCCAGCAGCCATGGGGGGACTCTAGGATACACTGAAGCTTTCTTT. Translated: CASSHGGTLGYTEAFF.

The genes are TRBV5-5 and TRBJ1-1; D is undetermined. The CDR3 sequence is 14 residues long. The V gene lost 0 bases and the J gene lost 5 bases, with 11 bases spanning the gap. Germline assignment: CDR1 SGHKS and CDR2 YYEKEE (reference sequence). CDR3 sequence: CASSLEQVGTEAFF. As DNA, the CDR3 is TGTGCCAGCAGCTTGGAGCAGGTTGGGACTGAAGCTTTCTTT.

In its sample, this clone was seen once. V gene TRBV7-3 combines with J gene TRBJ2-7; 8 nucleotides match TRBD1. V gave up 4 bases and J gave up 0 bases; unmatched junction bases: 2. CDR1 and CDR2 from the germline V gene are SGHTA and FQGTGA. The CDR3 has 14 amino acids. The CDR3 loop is CASSSTGVSYEQYF. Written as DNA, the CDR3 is TGTGCCAGCAGCTCGACAGGGGTCTCCTACGAGCAGTACTTC.

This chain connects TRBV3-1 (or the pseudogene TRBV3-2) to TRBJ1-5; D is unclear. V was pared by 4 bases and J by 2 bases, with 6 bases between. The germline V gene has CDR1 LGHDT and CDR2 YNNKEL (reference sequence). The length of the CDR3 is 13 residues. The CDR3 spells CASSPGRNQPQHF. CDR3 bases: TGTGCCAGCAGCCCTGGCCGCAATCAGCCCCAGCATTTT.

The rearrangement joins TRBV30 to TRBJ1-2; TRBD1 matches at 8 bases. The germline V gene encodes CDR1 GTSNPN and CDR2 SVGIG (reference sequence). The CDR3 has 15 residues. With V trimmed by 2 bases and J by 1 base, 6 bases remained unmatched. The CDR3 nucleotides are TGTGCCTGGAGTCAGGGGGCAGTTGGTAACTATGGCTACACCTTC. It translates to CAWSQGAVGNYGYTF.

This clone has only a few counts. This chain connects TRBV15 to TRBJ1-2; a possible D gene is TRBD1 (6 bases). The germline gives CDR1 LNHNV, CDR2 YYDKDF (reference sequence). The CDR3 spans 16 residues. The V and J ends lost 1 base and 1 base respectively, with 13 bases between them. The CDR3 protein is CATSRGTEASNYGYTF. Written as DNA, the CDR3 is TGTGCCACCAGCAGAGGGACAGAAGCTAGTAACTATGGCTACACCTTC.

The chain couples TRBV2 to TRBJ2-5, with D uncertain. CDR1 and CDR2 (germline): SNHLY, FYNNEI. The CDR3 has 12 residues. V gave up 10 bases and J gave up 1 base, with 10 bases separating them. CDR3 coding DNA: TGTGCCAACCAGATCTCCCAAGAGACCCAGTACTTC. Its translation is CANQISQETQYF.

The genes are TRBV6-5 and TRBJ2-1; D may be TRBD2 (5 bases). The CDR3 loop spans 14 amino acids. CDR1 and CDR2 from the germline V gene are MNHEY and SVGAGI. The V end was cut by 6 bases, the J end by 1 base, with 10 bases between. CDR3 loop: CASRRTSSYNEQFF. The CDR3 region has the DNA TGTGCCAGCAGAAGGACTTCTTCCTACAATGAGCAGTTCTTC.

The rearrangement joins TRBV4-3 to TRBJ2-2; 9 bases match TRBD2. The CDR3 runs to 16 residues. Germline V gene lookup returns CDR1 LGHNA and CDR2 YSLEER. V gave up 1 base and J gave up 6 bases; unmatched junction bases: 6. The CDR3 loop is CASSQGSGGPAGELFF. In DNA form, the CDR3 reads TGCGCCAGCAGCCAAGGGAGCGGGGGGCCGGCCGGGGAGCTGTTTTTT.

CDR3: CSVHDRANTEAFF. The CDR3 DNA is TGCAGCGTCCATGACAGGGCGAACACTGAAGCTTTCTTT. The V and J genes are TRBV29-1 and TRBJ1-1; TRBD1 aligns across 7 bases. With 6 bases clipped from V and 1 base from J, the junction kept 5 bases outside the gene matches. This CDR3 comprises 13 residues. Germline V gene data show CDR1 as SQVTM and CDR2 as ANQGSEA.

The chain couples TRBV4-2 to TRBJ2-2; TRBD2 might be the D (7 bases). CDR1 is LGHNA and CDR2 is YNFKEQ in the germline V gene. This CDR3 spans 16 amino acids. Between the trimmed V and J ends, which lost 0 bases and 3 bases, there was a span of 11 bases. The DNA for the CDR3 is TGTGCCAGCAGCCAAGATTCGGGGGGCTACACCGGGGAGCTGTTTTTT. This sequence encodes CASSQDSGGYTGELFF.